This TCR beta chain is from a study of T cell repertoires in cytomegalovirus infection (dated by TCRdb to about 2019). Regarding the research as a whole: Because public TCR beta signatures pointed to carriage of CMV infection together with the matching HLA type, the HLA type of each donor mattered for the analysis. General study outcomes and caveats: In the ex vivo response, HLA-C-restricted CMV-specific TCR beta clonotypes were dominant, and in two of eight donors the single most frequent clonotype came from this HLA-C-restricted group. Carriers of CMV infection plus the relevant HLA type were discriminated by the cumulative frequency of public TCR beta family members in the study cohort and in an independent roughly 370-donor cohort.

To note about this clonotype: Its recognized antigen is unknown. This may come from a read error, since a much larger clone is one base off.

Sequencing used an Illumina HiSeq 1500. TCRdb passed the public sequencing reads through fastp at Q25 and MiXCR, retaining productive beta sequences. Identical CDR3 proteins give one entry, which carries the most common genes and DNA. This sample holds 150,000 to 200,000 distinct CDR3 sequences; about a tenth were observed only once. The ten largest clones capture about 4.2% of the sample. CDR3 length: 14 amino acids, cysteine to phenylalanine. Only the CDR3 portion is preserved as DNA: 42 bases, with reading frame beginning at the first base. Sequenced sample: PBMCs. The chain employs TRBV12-3 or TRBV12-4 and TRBJ2-7; the D gene could be either TRBD1 or TRBD2, each agreeing at 5 bases. The source is a human donor in good health (CMV status not recorded). Some clones in this sample may be carry-over from other donors' samples. The CDR3 in this case is CASSWDLNSYGQYF. The DNA sequence follows: TGTGCCAGCAGTTGGGACCTTAACTCCTACGGGCAGTACTTC.